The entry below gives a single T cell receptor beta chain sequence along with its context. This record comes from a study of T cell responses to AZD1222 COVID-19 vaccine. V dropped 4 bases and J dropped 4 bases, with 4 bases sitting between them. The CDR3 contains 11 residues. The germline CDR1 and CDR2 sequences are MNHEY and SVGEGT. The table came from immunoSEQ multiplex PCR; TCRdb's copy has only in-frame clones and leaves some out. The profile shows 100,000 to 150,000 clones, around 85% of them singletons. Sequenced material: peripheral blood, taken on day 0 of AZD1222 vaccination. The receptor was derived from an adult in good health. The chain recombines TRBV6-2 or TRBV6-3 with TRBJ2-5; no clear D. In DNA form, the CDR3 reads TGTGCCAGCAGTTTCCGAGAGACCCAGTACTTC. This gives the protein CASSFRETQYF.